One sample yielded the 23 T cell receptor beta chains listed below, sequenced in a study of blood T cell repertoires in COVID-19. This table comes from immunoSEQ multiplex PCR, and its TCRdb copy is limited to in-frame clones, with some not included. The data show about 220,000 clones, 86% seen once. What was sequenced was peripheral blood. These receptors originate from a man aged 25 to 40 who had recovered from COVID-19.

The J gene is TRBJ1-3, the V gene TRBV19; unclear D gene. The CDR3 has 12 residues. Trimming took off 3 bases at V and 4 bases at J, with 4 bases between the two ends. Germline V gene lookup returns CDR1 LNHDA and CDR2 SQIVND (reference sequence). CDR3 nucleotides: TGTGCCAGTAGTATCCGGGGAAACACCATATATTTT. It translates to CASSIRGNTIYF.

The chain combines TRBV24-1 with TRBJ2-2, with a possible D match to TRBD2 (5 bases). Germline loops: CDR1 KGHDR, CDR2 SFDVKD. CDR3 length equals 15 residues. The V end was cut by 5 bases, the J end by 0 bases, with 9 bases between. The CDR3 reads CATSAAGANTGELFF. CDR3 nucleotides: TGTGCCACCAGTGCCGCCGGGGCGAACACCGGGGAGCTGTTTTTT.

V and J are TRBV3-1 (or the pseudogene TRBV3-2) and TRBJ1-3; no clear D. Trimming removed 2 bases from V and 4 bases from J, with 6 bases in between. Germline CDR1 LGHDT, CDR2 YNNKEL (reference sequence). The CDR3 sequence is 13 residues long. DNA of the CDR3: TGTGCCAGCAGCCAATCAGGAGGAAACACCATATATTTT. This gives the protein CASSQSGGNTIYF.

This chain links TRBV21-1 with TRBJ2-6; the table gives TRBD1 as D, unverified against the DNA. TRBV21-1 has pseudogene status. The CDR3 runs 15 residues. CDR3 nucleotides: TGTGCCAGCAGCGACACGGACAGTTCGACGAACGTCCTGACTTTC. Amino acid sequence: CASSDTDSSTNVLTF.

This clone was found a few times. The chain joins TRBV2 to TRBJ2-2, with 8 bases lining up with TRBD2. Germline loops: CDR1 SNHLY, CDR2 FYNNEI. CDR3 size: 15 residues. The V segment lost 5 bases and the J segment 4 bases; nucleotides outside the gene matches: 6. This chain's CDR3 is CASSRVAGSTGELFF. The CDR3 region has the DNA TGTGCCAGCAGTAGGGTAGCGGGGAGCACCGGGGAGCTGTTTTTT.

This clone appeared once. The chain recombines TRBV30 with TRBJ2-5, with TRBD2 matching 7 bases. The CDR3 is 16 amino acids. Per the germline V gene, CDR1 is GTSNPN and CDR2 is SVGIG (reference sequence). The ends lost 2 bases at V and 2 bases at J; junction bases unmatched: 11. This CDR3 reads CAWSMGGGGEQETQYF. DNA of the CDR3: TGTGCCTGGAGTATGGGAGGCGGGGGAGAACAAGAGACCCAGTACTTC.

This chain uses TRBV29-1 with TRBJ2-7; 8 bases are shared with TRBD2. The CDR3 is made up of 13 amino acids. Germline V gives CDR1 SQVTM, CDR2 ANQGSEA. J lost 5 bases, V lost 6 bases, and 9 bases had no gene match. The CDR3 nucleotides are TGCAGCGTATCCGGGGGGGGCCAGAACGAGCAGTACTTC. Its protein is CSVSGGGQNEQYF.

The chain is built from TRBV19 and TRBJ2-7; 7 nucleotides match TRBD1. This CDR3 region has 14 residues. Germline loops: CDR1 LNHDA, CDR2 SQIVND (reference sequence). The trim removed 6 bases at V and 4 bases at J, leaving 9 bases unmatched. CDR3 coding DNA: TGTGCCAGTAGCTCACAGGGGCCGGGGTACGAGCAGTACTTC. Protein sequence: CASSSQGPGYEQYF.

The V and J genes are TRBV10-1 and TRBJ1-1, with 11 positions matching TRBD1. This CDR3 has 15 residues. Germline CDR1 and CDR2: WNHNN and SYGVQD (reference sequence). V lost 0 bases to trimming and J lost 8 bases; unmatched junction nucleotides: 5. The CDR3 DNA follows: TGCGCCAGCAGTGAGTCGGGACAGGGGGGATCCGAAGCTTTCTTT. This codes for CASSESGQGGSEAFF.

This clone showed up just a few times. V gene TRBV9 combines with J gene TRBJ1-1; D unclear. Germline-derived CDR1 and CDR2 are SGDLS and YYNGEE. V was shortened by 3 bases and J by 4 bases, with 10 bases between the two germline ends. The CDR3 consists of 13 residues. CDR3 sequence (DNA): TGTGCCAGCAGCGATGGCCGGAGCACTGAAGCTTTCTTT. Its translation is CASSDGRSTEAFF.

The chain joins TRBV2 to TRBJ2-7, with 11 bases that match TRBD2. Germline CDR1 and CDR2: SNHLY and FYNNEI. The CDR3 is made up of 15 amino acids. V was clipped by 5 bases and J by 4 bases; unmatched bases: 7. This chain's CDR3 is CASSLLAGVGYEQYF. The CDR3 DNA reads TGTGCCAGCAGTTTACTAGCGGGGGTTGGGTACGAGCAGTACTTC.

This rearrangement joins TRBV10-3 to TRBJ2-3, with a tentative D call TRBD2 (6 bases). Germline V gene data show CDR1 as ENHRY and CDR2 as SYGVKD. This CDR3 is built from 17 residues. With 1 base removed from V and 4 bases from J, the gap between germline ends came to 18 bases. CDR3 DNA: TGTGCCATCAGTGAGTACCCTATAGCGGAGACGTCAGATACGCAGTATTTT. Protein product: CAISEYPIAETSDTQYF.

The rearrangement links TRBV4-2 to TRBJ2-7, with TRBD1 matching 7 bases. Germline-derived CDR1 and CDR2 are LGHNA and YNFKEQ. The J segment lost 0 bases and the V segment lost 8 bases, leaving 10 bases of the junction unmatched. This CDR3 region has 15 residues. CDR3 amino acids: CASGVVGGHSYEQYF. CDR3 sequence (DNA): TGTGCCAGCGGCGTGGTAGGGGGCCACTCCTACGAGCAGTACTTC.

V usage is TRBV5-1 and J usage is TRBJ2-1; 9 nucleotides line up with TRBD2. With 0 bases clipped from V and 7 bases from J, the junction kept 8 bases outside the gene matches. The germline V gene encodes CDR1 SGHRS and CDR2 YFSETQ. The CDR3 extends over 16 amino acids. CDR3 sequence: CASSLARAGGRNEQFF. The CDR3 region has the DNA TGCGCCAGCAGCTTGGCCCGAGCGGGGGGCCGGAATGAGCAGTTCTTC.

This clone was counted a few times. At the DNA level, this CDR3 is encoded by other sequences in the same sample as well. This chain links TRBV11-2 with TRBJ2-7; D is possibly TRBD1 (5 bases). CDR3 length equals 13 residues. V gave up 0 bases and J gave up 2 bases, with 5 bases separating them. CDR1 SGHAT and CDR2 FQNNGV come from the germline V gene. Here the CDR3 DNA reads TGTGCCAGCAGCTTAGACAGGGCCTACGAGCAGTACTTC. Its protein is CASSLDRAYEQYF. Supplemented by reference TRBV11-2 and TRBJ2-7, the full variable domain reads EAGVAQSPRYKIIEKRQSVAFWCNPISGHATLYWYQQILGQGPKLLIQFQNNGVVDDSQLPKDRFSAERLKGVDSTLKIQPAKLEDSAVYLCASSLDRAYEQYFGPGTRLTVT.

The gene calls are TRBV6-5 and TRBJ2-5, with a possible D match to TRBD2 (6 bases). This CDR3 spans 13 amino acids. Germline loops: CDR1 MNHEY, CDR2 SVGAGI. The V and J ends lost 4 bases and 0 bases respectively, with 6 bases between them. Here the CDR3 DNA reads TGTGCCAGCAGTTGGACTAACCAAGAGACCCAGTACTTC. Protein product: CASSWTNQETQYF.

The rearrangement uses TRBV5-1 and TRBJ1-2; the match to TRBD1 covers 8 bases. Unmatched junction bases numbered 17, after V lost 0 bases and J lost 4 bases. This CDR3 comprises 19 residues. Germline lookup yields CDR1 SGHRS and CDR2 YFSETQ. The DNA for the CDR3 is TGCGCCAGCAGCTTGGAGAGAATGGACAGGGTTGATTTGTCCTATGGCTACACCTTC. Encoded protein: CASSLERMDRVDLSYGYTF.

V is TRBV19 and J is TRBJ1-2; 7 positions agree with TRBD1. CDR3 length: 13 residues. V lost 4 bases and J lost 1; bases outside the gene matches: 0. Germline V gene lookup returns CDR1 LNHDA and CDR2 SQIVND (reference sequence). The CDR3 spells CASSRDSNYGYTF. The CDR3 DNA sequence: TGTGCCAGTAGTAGGGACAGTAACTATGGCTACACCTTC.

This chain links TRBV7-8 with TRBJ2-2; 12 bases are shared with TRBD2. V trimming: 0 bases; J trimming: 5 bases; junction bases outside the gene matches: 10. CDR1 and CDR2 (germline): SGHVS, FQNEAQ. This CDR3 spans 19 amino acids. CDR3 region: CASSLAPLAGGLGTGELFF. The CDR3 region has the DNA TGTGCCAGCAGCTTAGCTCCACTAGCGGGGGGCCTTGGGACCGGGGAGCTGTTTTTT.

The genes are TRBV5-1 and TRBJ2-4, with D maybe TRBD1 (5 bases). Germline CDR1 SGHRS, CDR2 YFSETQ. The CDR3 contains 16 residues. The V end lost 0 bases, the J end lost 3 bases, and 13 bases lay between the germline ends. The CDR3 bases are TGCGCCAGCAGCTTGGTAGGATGGGGCGGCAAAAACATTCAGTACTTC. Encoded protein: CASSLVGWGGKNIQYF.

This sequence joins TRBV19 and TRBJ2-1; 8 nucleotides match TRBD1. The J segment lost 2 bases and the V segment lost 3 bases, leaving 12 bases of the junction unmatched. In germline, CDR1 is LNHDA, CDR2 SQIVND (reference sequence). This CDR3 is built from 18 residues. Written as DNA, the CDR3 is TGTGCCAGTAGTATCTCCGTCGACAGGGGCGACCCCTACAATGAGCAGTTCTTC. Its protein is CASSISVDRGDPYNEQFF.

This clone has a single count. The chain couples TRBV6-6 to TRBJ1-2, with D possibly matching TRBD1 (6 bases). The V end was cut by 5 bases, the J end by 3 bases, with 25 bases between. Germline V CDR1 and CDR2: MNHNY, SVGAGI (reference sequence). This CDR3 region has 18 residues. The CDR3 bases are TGTGCCAGCAGTCCGGCCGGGACAAAACTCTCGCGGGACTATGGCTACACCTTC. The encoded protein is CASSPAGTKLSRDYGYTF.

This rearrangement joins TRBV6-4 to TRBJ1-2; 7 bases match TRBD1. From germline, CDR1 is MRHNA and CDR2 SNTAGT. The CDR3 runs 13 residues. The trim removed 9 bases at V and 5 bases at J, leaving 9 bases unmatched. The CDR3 is CASRWTGSYGYTF. The CDR3 nucleotides read TGTGCCAGTCGTTGGACAGGCTCATATGGCTACACCTTC.